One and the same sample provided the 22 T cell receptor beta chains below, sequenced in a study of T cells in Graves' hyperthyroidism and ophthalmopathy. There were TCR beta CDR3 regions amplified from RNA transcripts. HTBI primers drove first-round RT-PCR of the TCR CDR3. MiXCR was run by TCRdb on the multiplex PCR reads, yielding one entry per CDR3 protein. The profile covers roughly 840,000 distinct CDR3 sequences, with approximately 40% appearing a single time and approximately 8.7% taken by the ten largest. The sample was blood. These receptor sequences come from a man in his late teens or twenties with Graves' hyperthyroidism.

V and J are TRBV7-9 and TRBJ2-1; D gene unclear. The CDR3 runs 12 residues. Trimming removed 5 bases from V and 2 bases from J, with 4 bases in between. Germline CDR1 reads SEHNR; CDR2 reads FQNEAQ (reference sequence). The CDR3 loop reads CASSQTYNEQFF. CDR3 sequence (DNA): TGTGCCAGCAGCCAAACCTACAATGAGCAGTTCTTC.

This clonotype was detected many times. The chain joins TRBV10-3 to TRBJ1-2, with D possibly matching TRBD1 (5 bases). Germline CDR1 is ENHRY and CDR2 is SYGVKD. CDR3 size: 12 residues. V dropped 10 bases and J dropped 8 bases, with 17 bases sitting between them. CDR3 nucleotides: TGTGCCACCATCGGTGGGGCCCAAGGCTACACCTTC. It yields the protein CATIGGAQGYTF.

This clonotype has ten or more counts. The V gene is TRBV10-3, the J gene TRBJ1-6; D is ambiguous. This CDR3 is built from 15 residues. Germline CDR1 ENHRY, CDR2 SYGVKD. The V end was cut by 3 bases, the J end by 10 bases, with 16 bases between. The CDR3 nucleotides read TGTGCCATCAGTGAACGTCTAGAGGGTAAATCACCCCTCCACTTT. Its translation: CAISERLEGKSPLHF.

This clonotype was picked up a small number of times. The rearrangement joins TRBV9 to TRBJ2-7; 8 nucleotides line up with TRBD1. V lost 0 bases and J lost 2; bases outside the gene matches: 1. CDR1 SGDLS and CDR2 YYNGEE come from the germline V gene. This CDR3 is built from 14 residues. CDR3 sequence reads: CASSVGDRTYEQYF. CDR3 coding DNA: TGTGCCAGCAGCGTAGGGGACAGGACCTACGAGCAGTACTTC.

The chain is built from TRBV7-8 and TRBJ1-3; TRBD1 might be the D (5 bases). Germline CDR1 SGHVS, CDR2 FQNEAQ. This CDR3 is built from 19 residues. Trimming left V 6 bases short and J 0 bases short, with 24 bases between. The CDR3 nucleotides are TGTGCCAGCAGTATATTCCAGGGATACGGAAAACACTCTGGAAACACCATATATTTT. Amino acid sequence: CASSIFQGYGKHSGNTIYF. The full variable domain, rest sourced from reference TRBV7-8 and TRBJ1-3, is GAGVSQSPRYKVAKRGQDVALRCDPISGHVSLFWYQQALGQGPEFLTYFQNEAQLDKSGLPSDRFFAERPEGSVSTLKIQRTQQEDSAVYLCASSIFQGYGKHSGNTIYFGEGSWLTVV.

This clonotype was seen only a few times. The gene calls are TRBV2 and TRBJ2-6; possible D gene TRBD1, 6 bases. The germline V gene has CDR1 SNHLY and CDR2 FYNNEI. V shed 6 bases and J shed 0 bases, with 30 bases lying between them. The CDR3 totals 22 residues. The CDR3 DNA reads TGTGCCAGCAGCCACCCGTTGCCGGGGTCAGGGGCCATTGACTCTGGGGCCAACGTCCTGACTTTC. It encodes CASSHPLPGSGAIDSGANVLTF.

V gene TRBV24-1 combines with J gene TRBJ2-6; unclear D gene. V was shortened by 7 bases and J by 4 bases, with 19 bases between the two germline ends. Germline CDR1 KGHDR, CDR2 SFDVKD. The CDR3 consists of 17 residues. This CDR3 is CATRSSLINTGANVLTF. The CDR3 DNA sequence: TGTGCCACCAGGTCTTCACTCATCAACACCGGGGCCAACGTCCTGACTTTC.

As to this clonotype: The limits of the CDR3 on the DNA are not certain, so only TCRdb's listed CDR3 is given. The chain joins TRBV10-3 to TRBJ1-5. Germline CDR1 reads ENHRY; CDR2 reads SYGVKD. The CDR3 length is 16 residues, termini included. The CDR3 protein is CAICSARGSGNQPQHF.

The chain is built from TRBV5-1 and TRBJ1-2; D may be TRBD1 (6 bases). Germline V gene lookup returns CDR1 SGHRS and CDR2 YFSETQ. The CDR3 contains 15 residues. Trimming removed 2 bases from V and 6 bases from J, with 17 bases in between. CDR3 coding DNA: TGCGCCAGCAGCTTCTGGGGGGGGGCAACAGATGGCTACACCTTC. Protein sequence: CASSFWGGATDGYTF.

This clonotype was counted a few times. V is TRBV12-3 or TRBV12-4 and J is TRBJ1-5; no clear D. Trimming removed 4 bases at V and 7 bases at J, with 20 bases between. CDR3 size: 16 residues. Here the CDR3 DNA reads TGTGCCAGCAGTTCGGCCGGGGAGGGAATGGAGCAGCCCCAGCATTTT. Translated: CASSSAGEGMEQPQHF.

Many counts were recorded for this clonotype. The CDR3 bases are TGTGCCAGTAGTATGGGGTGGGGCAATCAGCCCCAGCATTTT. This translates into CASSMGWGNQPQHF. The J gene is TRBJ1-5, the V gene TRBV19; D remains unclear. V shed 3 bases and J shed 2 bases, with 8 bases lying between them. The CDR3 spans 14 residues. Germline CDR1 and CDR2: LNHDA and SQIVND (reference sequence). Variable domain in full (rest from reference TRBV19 and TRBJ1-5): DGGITQSPKYLFRKEGQNVTLSCEQNLNHDAMYWYRQDPGQGLRLIYYSQIVNDFQKGDIAEGYSVSREKKESFPLTVTSAQKNPTAFYLCASSMGWGNQPQHFGDGTRLSIL.

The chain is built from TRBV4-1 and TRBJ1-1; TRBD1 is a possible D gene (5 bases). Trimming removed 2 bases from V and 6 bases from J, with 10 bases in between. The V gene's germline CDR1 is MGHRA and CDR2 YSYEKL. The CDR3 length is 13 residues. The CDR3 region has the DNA TGCGCCAGCAGCCAAATTGGGACGGCTGAAGCTTTCTTT. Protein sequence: CASSQIGTAEAFF.

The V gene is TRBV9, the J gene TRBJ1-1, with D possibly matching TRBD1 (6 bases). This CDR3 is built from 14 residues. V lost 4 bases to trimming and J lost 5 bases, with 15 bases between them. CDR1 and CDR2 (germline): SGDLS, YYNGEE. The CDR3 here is CASSLPQGKTEAFF. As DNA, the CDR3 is TGTGCCAGCAGCCTTCCCCAGGGGAAAACTGAAGCTTTCTTT.

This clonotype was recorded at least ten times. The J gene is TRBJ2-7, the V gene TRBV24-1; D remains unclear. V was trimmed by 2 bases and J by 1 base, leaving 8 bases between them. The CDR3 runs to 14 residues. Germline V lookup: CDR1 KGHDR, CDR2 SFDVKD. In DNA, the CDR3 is TGTGCCACCAGTGATTCTGGCGGATCCTACGAGCAGTACTTC. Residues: CATSDSGGSYEQYF.

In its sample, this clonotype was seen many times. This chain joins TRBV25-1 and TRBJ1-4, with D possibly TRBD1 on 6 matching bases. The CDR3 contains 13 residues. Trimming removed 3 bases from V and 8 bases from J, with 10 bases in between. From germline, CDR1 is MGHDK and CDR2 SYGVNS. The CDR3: CASSEAGDEKLFF. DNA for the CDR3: TGTGCCAGCAGTGAGGCAGGGGACGAAAAACTGTTTTTT.

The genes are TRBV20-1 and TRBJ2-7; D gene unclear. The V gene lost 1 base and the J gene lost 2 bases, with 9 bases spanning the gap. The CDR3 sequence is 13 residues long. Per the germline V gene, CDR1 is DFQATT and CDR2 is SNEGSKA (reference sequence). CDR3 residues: CSARGGHTYEQYF. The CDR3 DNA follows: TGCAGTGCTAGAGGGGGTCACACCTACGAGCAGTACTTC.

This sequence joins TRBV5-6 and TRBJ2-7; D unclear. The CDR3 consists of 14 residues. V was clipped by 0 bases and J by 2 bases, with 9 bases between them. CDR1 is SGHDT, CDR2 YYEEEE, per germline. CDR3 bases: TGTGCCAGCAGCTTGGGACGGCTCACCTACGAGCAGTACTTC. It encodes CASSLGRLTYEQYF.

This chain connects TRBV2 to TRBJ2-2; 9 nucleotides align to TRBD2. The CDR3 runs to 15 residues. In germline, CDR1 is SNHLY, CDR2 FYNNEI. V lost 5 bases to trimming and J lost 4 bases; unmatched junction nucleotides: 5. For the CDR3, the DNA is TGTGCCAGCAGTAATAGCGGGGGCGGCACCGGGGAGCTGTTTTTT. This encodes CASSNSGGGTGELFF.

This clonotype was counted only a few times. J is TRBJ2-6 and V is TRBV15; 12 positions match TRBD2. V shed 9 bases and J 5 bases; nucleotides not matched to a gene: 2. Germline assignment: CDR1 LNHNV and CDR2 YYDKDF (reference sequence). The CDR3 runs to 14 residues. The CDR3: CATRTSGRANVLTF. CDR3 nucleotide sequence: TGTGCCACTCGGACTAGCGGGAGGGCCAACGTCCTGACTTTC.

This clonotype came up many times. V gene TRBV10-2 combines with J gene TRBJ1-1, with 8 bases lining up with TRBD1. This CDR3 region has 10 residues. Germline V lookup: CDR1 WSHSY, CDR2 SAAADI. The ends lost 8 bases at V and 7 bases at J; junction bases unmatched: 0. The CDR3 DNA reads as TGCGCCAGCGGACAGGGTGAAGCTTTCTTT. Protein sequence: CASGQGEAFF.

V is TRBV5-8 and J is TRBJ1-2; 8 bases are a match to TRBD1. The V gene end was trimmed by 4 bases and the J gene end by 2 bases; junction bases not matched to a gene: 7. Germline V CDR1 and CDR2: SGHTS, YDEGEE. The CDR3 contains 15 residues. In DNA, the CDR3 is TGTGCCAGCAGCGCGGGCAGGGGGCGGAACTATGGCTACACCTTC. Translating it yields CASSAGRGRNYGYTF.

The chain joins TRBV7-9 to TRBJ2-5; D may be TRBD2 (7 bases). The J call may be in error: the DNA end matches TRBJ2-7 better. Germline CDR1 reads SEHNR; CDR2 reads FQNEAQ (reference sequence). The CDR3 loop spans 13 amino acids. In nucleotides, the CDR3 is TGTGCCAGCAGCTTACCGGGGGGCAACGAGCAGTACTTC. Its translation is CASSLPGGNEQYF.